One and the same sample provided the 8 T cell receptor beta chains below, sequenced in a study of blood T cell repertoires in COVID-19. The data were produced by immunoSEQ multiplex PCR, yet TCRdb's version contains in-frame clones alone and is incomplete. The sample records about 420,000 clones, over 85% being singletons. Sequenced input: peripheral blood. These receptors were collected from a man aged 18 to 29 with COVID-19, enrolled during active disease.

V usage is TRBV7-9 and J usage is TRBJ2-1, with TRBD2 matching 9 bases. This CDR3 region has 18 residues. Germline CDR1 reads SEHNR; CDR2 reads FQNEAQ (reference sequence). V trimming: 4 bases; J trimming: 0 bases; junction bases outside the gene matches: 10. The chain's CDR3 is CASSSLAGAPDSYNEQFF. The CDR3 bases are TGTGCCAGCAGCTCCTTAGCGGGGGCACCCGACTCCTACAATGAGCAGTTCTTC.

This sequence joins TRBV4-1 and TRBJ2-7; TRBD2 agrees at 7 bases. Germline lookup yields CDR1 MGHRA and CDR2 YSYEKL. This CDR3 region has 15 residues. The V segment lost 4 bases and the J segment 2 bases; nucleotides outside the gene matches: 8. CDR3 loop: CASSRTVGGAYEQYF. CDR3 bases: TGCGCCAGCAGCCGAACCGTGGGGGGGGCCTACGAGCAGTACTTC.

The gene calls are TRBV11-2 and TRBJ2-7, with a possible D match to TRBD1 (7 bases). This CDR3 has 14 residues. V was clipped by 1 base and J by 2 bases, with 9 bases between them. Germline V gives CDR1 SGHAT, CDR2 FQNNGV. The CDR3 protein is CASSLGGTAYEQYF. The CDR3 DNA reads as TGTGCCAGCAGCTTAGGCGGGACAGCCTACGAGCAGTACTTC.

The chain is built from TRBV29-1 and TRBJ2-1; a possible D gene is TRBD1 (6 bases). There are 13 residues in the CDR3. Trimming left V 7 bases short and J 4 bases short, with 14 bases between. Germline values: CDR1 SQVTM, CDR2 ANQGSEA. CDR3 in amino acids: CSAGQTFYNEQFF. CDR3 sequence (DNA): TGCAGCGCTGGACAGACATTTTACAATGAGCAGTTCTTC.

J is TRBJ1-2 and V is TRBV6-5, with 7 bases fitting TRBD1. Germline values: CDR1 MNHEY, CDR2 SVGAGI. The CDR3 covers 15 residues. The V and J ends lost 7 bases and 4 bases, in that order; junction bases with no gene match: 12. As DNA, the CDR3 is TGTGCCAGCACCCACACCTCAGGGGGACCCTATGGCTACACCTTC. This encodes CASTHTSGGPYGYTF.

This chain connects TRBV4-1 to TRBJ2-1; TRBD2 aligns across 13 bases. The CDR3 extends over 18 amino acids. Germline CDR1 is MGHRA and CDR2 is YSYEKL. Trimming cost V 1 base and J 3 bases; bases outside gene matches: 6. The CDR3 sequence is CASSQGETSGRFYNEQFF. The DNA for the CDR3 is TGCGCCAGCAGCCAAGGAGAGACTAGCGGGAGGTTCTACAATGAGCAGTTCTTC.

This clone has more than one count but fewer than ten. The chain is built from TRBV30 and TRBJ1-4; 8 bases align to TRBD1. The V segment lost 3 bases and the J segment 2 bases; nucleotides outside the gene matches: 8. Germline V gene sequence: CDR1 GTSNPN, CDR2 SVGIG (reference sequence). The length of the CDR3 is 16 residues. As DNA, the CDR3 is TGTGCCTGGAGAGGCGGACAGGGCCGGACTAATGAAAAACTGTTTTTT. As protein: CAWRGGQGRTNEKLFF.

This chain joins TRBV7-9 and TRBJ2-5; 9 bases agree with TRBD1. Germline CDR1 is SEHNR and CDR2 is FQNEAQ (reference sequence). The CDR3 is 13 amino acids. J lost 3 bases, V lost 4 bases, and 0 bases had no gene match. CDR3 DNA sequence: TGTGCCAGCAGCTGGACAGGGGAAGAGACCCAGTACTTC. Translated: CASSWTGEETQYF.